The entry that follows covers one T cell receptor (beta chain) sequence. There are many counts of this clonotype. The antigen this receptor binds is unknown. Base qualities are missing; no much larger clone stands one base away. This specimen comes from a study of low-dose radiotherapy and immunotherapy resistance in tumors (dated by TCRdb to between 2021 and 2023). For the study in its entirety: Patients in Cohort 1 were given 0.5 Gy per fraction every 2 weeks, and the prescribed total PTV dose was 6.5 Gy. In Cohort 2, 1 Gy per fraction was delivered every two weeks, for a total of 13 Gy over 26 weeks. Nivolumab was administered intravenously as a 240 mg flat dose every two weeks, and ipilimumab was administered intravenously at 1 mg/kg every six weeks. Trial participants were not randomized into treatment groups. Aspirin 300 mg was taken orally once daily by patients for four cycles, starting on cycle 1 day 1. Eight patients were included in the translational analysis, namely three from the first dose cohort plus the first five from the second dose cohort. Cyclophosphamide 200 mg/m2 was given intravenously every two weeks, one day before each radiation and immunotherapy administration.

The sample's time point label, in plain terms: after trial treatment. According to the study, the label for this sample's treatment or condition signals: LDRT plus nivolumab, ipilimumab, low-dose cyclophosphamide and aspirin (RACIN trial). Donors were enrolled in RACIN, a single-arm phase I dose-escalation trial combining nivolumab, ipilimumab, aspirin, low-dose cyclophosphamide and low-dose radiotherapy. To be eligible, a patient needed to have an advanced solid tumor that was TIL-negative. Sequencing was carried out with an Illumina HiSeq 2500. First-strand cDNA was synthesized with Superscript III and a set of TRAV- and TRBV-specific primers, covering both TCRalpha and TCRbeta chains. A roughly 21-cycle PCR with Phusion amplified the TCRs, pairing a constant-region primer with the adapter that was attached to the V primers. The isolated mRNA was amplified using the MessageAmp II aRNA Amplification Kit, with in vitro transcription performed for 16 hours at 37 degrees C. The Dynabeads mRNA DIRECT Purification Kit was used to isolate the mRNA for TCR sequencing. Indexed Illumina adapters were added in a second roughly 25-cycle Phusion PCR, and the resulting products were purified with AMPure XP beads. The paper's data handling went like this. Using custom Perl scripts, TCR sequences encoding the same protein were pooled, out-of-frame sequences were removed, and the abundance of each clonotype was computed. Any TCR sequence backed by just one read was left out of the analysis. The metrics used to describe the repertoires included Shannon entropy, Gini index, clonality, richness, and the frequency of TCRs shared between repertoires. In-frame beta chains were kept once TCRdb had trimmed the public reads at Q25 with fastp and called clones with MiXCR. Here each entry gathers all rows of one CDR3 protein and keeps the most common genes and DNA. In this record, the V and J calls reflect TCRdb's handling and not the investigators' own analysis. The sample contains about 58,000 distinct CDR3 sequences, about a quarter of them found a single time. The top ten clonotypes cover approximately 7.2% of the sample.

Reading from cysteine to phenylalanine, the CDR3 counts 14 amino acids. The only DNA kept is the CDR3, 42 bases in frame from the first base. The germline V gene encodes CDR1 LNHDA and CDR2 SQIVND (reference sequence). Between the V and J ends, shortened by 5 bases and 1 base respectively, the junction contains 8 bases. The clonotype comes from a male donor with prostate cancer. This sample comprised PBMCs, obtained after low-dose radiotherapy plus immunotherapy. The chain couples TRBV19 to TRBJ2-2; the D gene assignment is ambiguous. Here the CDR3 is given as CASSATRNTGELFF. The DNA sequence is TGTGCCAGTAGTGCAACTCGGAACACCGGGGAGCTGTTTTTT.